This T cell receptor (beta chain) derives from a study of cytomegalovirus exposure and HLA in healthy donors. The study ran its PCR with 60 Vbeta and 13 Jbeta primers. Profiling relied on immunoSEQ multiplex PCR, and the TCRdb table lists in-frame clones only, not all of them. Listed are 190,000 or so clones; 0.74% falls within the top ten. Germline V lookup: CDR1 MDHEN, CDR2 SYDVKM. CDR3 length: 16 amino acids. V shed 1 base and J 6 bases; nucleotides not matched to a gene: 7. Findings and caveats of the study: The analysis excluded some indistinguishable V segments, including TRBV6-2 and TRBV6-3. Being productive about 87% or about 30% of the time was typical of most TCR beta V segments in an earlier analysis.

On this clone itself: Its antigen is undetermined.

This clonotype was sampled from a boy between 5 and 17 years old in good health and CMV-seronegative. The V call is TRBV28, the J call TRBJ2-1; 9 nucleotides match TRBD1. Sequenced input: PBMCs. The CDR3, as DNA: TGTGCCAGCAGTTTATACGTAGGACAGGGGATCAATGAGCAGTTCTTC. Amino acid sequence: CASSLYVGQGINEQFF.